A single T cell receptor (beta chain) is shown here with its context. No cognate antigen has been identified for it. No per-base quality is available; no much larger clone lies one base away. The entry originates in a study of OX40 agonist ivuxolimab in advanced cancers. General notes on the study: Ivuxolimab, which targeted the costimulatory receptor OX40 (CD134), was an agonistic, fully human IgG2 monoclonal antibody. Intravenous ivuxolimab was administered to patients every 2 weeks at six dose levels: 0.01, 0.1, 0.3, 1.5, 3 and 10 mg/kg. Among the 52 dose-escalation patients, some 20 had hepatocellular carcinoma, around 15 melanoma, 9 renal cell carcinoma and 9 head and neck cancer. The dose-escalation cohort was approximately 83% male with a mean age of about 58 years, ranging from about 20 to 80. Patients were allowed to have had prior anti-PD-1, anti-PD-L1 or anti-CTLA-4 therapy, and around 43% of the dose-escalation patients had been treated with checkpoint inhibitors. Partial responses occurred in three dose-escalation patients: two with cutaneous melanoma and one with hepatocellular carcinoma. Peripheral TCRbeta sequencing was intended to test whether TCR sequence diversity was altered and clonal T-cell expansion was caused by ivuxolimab. The paper covers the monotherapy dose-escalation part of the phase I ivuxolimab trial, which included N ≈ 52 patients.

Genomic DNA was isolated from the sorted cells so that the TCRbeta CDR3 region could be sequenced. TCRbeta CDR3 regions were sequenced using the immunoSEQ Assay. TCRdb took this table from immuneACCESS and kept in-frame rearrangements with V and J called. Such tables lack part of the clones; where checked against another copy, unresolved V genes explain under half of the gap, and the rest is unexplained. Recorded for this sample are about 160,000 clones; 90% to 95% of them occurred a single time. Under 0.4% of the sample belongs to the ten largest clones. Broad study findings and their caveats: Low levels of normalized T-cell clonal expansion were also seen in some nonresponding patients. The antigen specificity of the clonally expanded peripheral T cells was not determined. At doses of 0.1 to 3.0 mg/kg, clonal expansion of both CD4+ and CD8+ T cells in blood was seen between baseline and week 6. In the 0.1-3.0 mg/kg groups, partial responders were among the patients with the lowest normalized peripheral clonal expansion, particularly in CD8+ T cells. After ivuxolimab, CD8+ T cells had more expanded clones than CD4+ T cells on average.

Patients with a history of autoimmune disease or receiving systemic immunosuppression were excluded from the trial. Peripheral blood for TCR sequencing was collected from all dose cohorts at baseline, on cycle 4 day 1, and on cycle 7 day 1. Samples came from an open-label, multicenter, first-in-human phase I dose-escalation trial of ivuxolimab. The trial enrolled adults with locally advanced or metastatic head and neck squamous cell, hepatocellular, melanoma or renal cell carcinoma. CD4+ and CD8+ T cells were sorted separately from peripheral blood before TCR sequencing. The CDR3 covers 12 residues, taking in both the cysteine and the phenylalanine. CDR3 DNA is the only sequence kept; it has 36 bases, read in frame from the first base. V loses 6 bases at its end and J loses 7 bases; junction bases beyond the gene matches: 8. Reading the germline V gene (reference sequence) gives CDR1 GTSNPN and CDR2 SVGIG.

The chain employs TRBV30 and TRBJ1-2; 7 of the junction bases match TRBD1. The source of this sequence is an adult with an advanced solid tumor such as melanoma, head and neck, liver or kidney cancer. The sample here was CD4+ or CD8+ T cells sorted from blood, taken in a trial of the OX40 agonist ivuxolimab. The DNA is TGTGCCTGCCGACAGGGTTGGGGTGGCTACACCTTC. The resulting protein is CACRQGWGGYTF. Where the CDR3 stops, the reference TRBV30 and TRBJ1-2 genes take over; the full variable domain is SQTIHQWPATLVQPVGSPLSLECTVEGTSNPNLYWYRQAAGRGLQLLFYSVGIGQISSEVPQNLSASRPQDRQFILSSKKLLLSDSGFYLCACRQGWGGYTFGSGTRLTVV.